The 24 T cell receptor beta chains reported below all come from one sample, sequenced in a study of shared T cell receptors in the human thymus (dated by TCRdb to 2020 to 2023). The library was built by means of the immunoSEQ multiplex PCR assay. TCRdb provides this immuneACCESS table in a form limited to in-frame rearrangements. Some clones are lacking; in checked studies, under half of them reflect an unresolved V gene, and why the rest are absent is not known. This sample comprises some 640,000 clones, over 75% of them detected only once. Over 0.008% of the sample is taken by the ten largest. This same sample was also taken into another study, of human thymus T cells.

The material sequenced was thymocytes. The origin of the receptors is a boy under two years old with a congenital heart defect. Donor details come from another sample of the same person, matched by shared clones.

This clone has only a few counts. V and J are TRBV9 and TRBJ2-7; D is unclear. Per germline, CDR1 SGDLS and CDR2 YYNGEE. The germline V and J ends were trimmed by 0 bases and 3 bases, with 13 bases remaining between them. CDR3 length: 15 residues. In DNA form, the CDR3 reads TGTGCCAGCAGCGTAGTTACAGTTCCTTTCTACGAGCAGTACTTC. Protein product: CASSVVTVPFYEQYF.

This clone appeared once. Other DNA sequences in the sample encode the same CDR3. V and J are TRBV5-1 and TRBJ2-7, with TRBD1 matching 8 bases. This CDR3 spans 13 amino acids. With 4 bases clipped from V and 4 bases from J, the junction kept 4 bases outside the gene matches. Germline-derived CDR1 and CDR2 are SGHRS and YFSETQ. CDR3 in amino acids: CASSPTGAYEQYF. The CDR3, as DNA: TGCGCCAGCAGCCCGACAGGGGCATACGAGCAGTACTTC. Full variable domain (missing parts from reference TRBV5-1 and TRBJ2-7): KAGVTQTPRYLIKTRGQQVTLSCSPISGHRSVSWYQQTPGQGLQFLFEYFSETQRNKGNFPGRFSGRQFSNSRSEMNVSTLELGDSALYLCASSPTGAYEQYFGPGTRLTVT.

This clone is a singleton in its sample. The V and J genes are TRBV11-2 and TRBJ1-1; D gene uncertain. The CDR3 is 15 amino acids. Germline CDR1 SGHAT, CDR2 FQNNGV. Between the trimmed V and J ends, which lost 2 bases and 3 bases, there was a span of 13 bases. CDR3 nucleotide sequence: TGTGCCAGCAGCTTAATACTGGTTCAGGACACTGAAGCTTTCTTT. Translating it yields CASSLILVQDTEAFF.

The gene calls are TRBV9 and TRBJ2-1; 7 bases are a match to TRBD2. The germline gives CDR1 SGDLS, CDR2 YYNGEE. This CDR3 region has 14 residues. With 3 bases clipped from V and 4 bases from J, the junction kept 4 bases outside the gene matches. CDR3 amino acids: CASSESSGYNEQFF. CDR3 sequence (DNA): TGTGCCAGCAGCGAGTCTAGCGGATACAATGAGCAGTTCTTC.

J is TRBJ1-3 and V is TRBV6-5, with D perhaps matching TRBD1 (5 bases). V was cut by 6 bases and J by 0 bases, with 9 bases left in between. The CDR3 runs to 14 residues. Germline assignment: CDR1 MNHEY and CDR2 SVGAGI. The CDR3 coding sequence is TGTGCCAGCAGACGGGGGAACTCTGGAAACACCATATATTTT. Residues: CASRRGNSGNTIYF.

V gene TRBV5-1 combines with J gene TRBJ1-3; D unclear. The V and J ends lost 4 bases and 4 bases respectively, with 21 bases between them. The germline CDR1 and CDR2 sequences are SGHRS and YFSETQ. CDR3 length equals 17 residues. Here the CDR3 reads CASSAHGPTLLGNTIYF. The DNA of the CDR3 is TGCGCCAGCAGCGCCCATGGGCCGACGCTCTTAGGAAACACCATATATTTT.

This sequence joins TRBV4-3 and TRBJ2-1; TRBD2 is a possible D gene (6 bases). This CDR3 region has 16 residues. The germline V and J ends were trimmed by 1 base and 2 bases, with 12 bases remaining between them. Germline values: CDR1 LGHNA, CDR2 YSLEER. The CDR3 DNA is TGCGCCAGCAGCCAAGGGGGTCCGGGAGCCTACAATGAGCAGTTCTTC. As protein: CASSQGGPGAYNEQFF.

This sequence joins TRBV7-2 and TRBJ2-3, with 7 bases that match TRBD1. The CDR3 extends over 18 amino acids. CDR1 is SGHTA, CDR2 FQGNSA, per germline. The V segment lost 4 bases and the J segment 2 bases; nucleotides outside the gene matches: 15. The CDR3 nucleotides are TGTGCCAGCAGCTGGGACAGTGGGCTGGGACAGAACACAGATACGCAGTATTTT. It is translated as CASSWDSGLGQNTDTQYF.

The gene calls are TRBV9 and TRBJ2-5, with 7 bases lining up with TRBD1. CDR1 and CDR2 (germline): SGDLS, YYNGEE. The CDR3 has 14 amino acids. The J segment lost 2 bases and the V segment lost 2 bases, leaving 3 bases of the junction unmatched. The CDR3 DNA is TGTGCCAGCAGCGTTGAGGGACAGCAAGAGACCCAGTACTTC. Translated: CASSVEGQQETQYF.

The chain couples TRBV15 to TRBJ2-1; 8 bases match TRBD2. The CDR3 consists of 22 residues. CDR1 LNHNV and CDR2 YYDKDF come from the germline V gene (reference sequence). The J segment lost 8 bases and the V segment lost 3 bases, leaving 30 bases of the junction unmatched. The CDR3 DNA reads as TGTGCCACCAGCAGGGGTGGGAGGGGGTCCGTTGGTAGCGGGATAATTACTGATGAGCAGTTCTTC. This codes for CATSRGGRGSVGSGIITDEQFF.

The V and J genes are TRBV27 and TRBJ2-1, with 7 positions matching TRBD1. This CDR3 comprises 16 residues. Germline loops: CDR1 MNHEY, CDR2 SMNVEV (reference sequence). The ends lost 5 bases at V and 2 bases at J; junction bases unmatched: 9. The chain's CDR3 is CASSVPTGFPYNEQFF. As DNA, the CDR3 is TGTGCCAGCAGTGTCCCGACAGGGTTTCCCTACAATGAGCAGTTCTTC.

This chain connects TRBV5-6 to TRBJ2-7; 10 nucleotides agree with TRBD2. The germline V gene encodes CDR1 SGHDT and CDR2 YYEEEE. The CDR3 sequence is 16 residues long. J was trimmed by 4 bases and V by 1 base; bases with no gene match: 8. DNA of the CDR3: TGTGCCAGCAGCTTGTCCATAGCGGGGGGTCGGTACGAGCAGTACTTC. It translates to CASSLSIAGGRYEQYF.

V and J are TRBV25-1 and TRBJ1-6; D unresolved. The CDR3 extends over 17 amino acids. CDR1 MGHDK and CDR2 SYGVNS come from the germline V gene. The germline V and J ends were trimmed by 1 base and 7 bases, with 17 bases remaining between them. This CDR3 is CASSESVSQLLNSPLHF. CDR3 in DNA: TGTGCCAGCAGTGAATCGGTGTCGCAGCTACTAAATTCACCCCTCCACTTT. Combining the CDR3 with reference TRBV25-1 and TRBJ1-6 gives the whole variable domain EADIYQTPRYLVIGTGKKITLECSQTMGHDKMYWYQQDPGMELHLIHYSYGVNSTEKGDLSSESTVSRIRTEHFPLTLESARPSHTSQYLCASSESVSQLLNSPLHFGNGTRLTVT.

The genes are TRBV28 and TRBJ1-1; D remains ambiguous. The V gene's germline CDR1 is MDHEN and CDR2 SYDVKM. The ends were cut back, 4 bases at V and 0 bases at J, with 15 bases in the middle. This CDR3 is 16 amino acids long. This chain's CDR3 is CASSYMTTLMNTEAFF. The CDR3 coding sequence is TGTGCCAGCAGTTATATGACAACGCTCATGAACACTGAAGCTTTCTTT.

V usage is TRBV7-6 and J usage is TRBJ2-1; 11 bases are a match to TRBD2. With 5 bases clipped from V and 6 bases from J, the junction kept 9 bases outside the gene matches. This CDR3 spans 16 amino acids. CDR1 SGHVS and CDR2 FNYEAQ come from the germline V gene. As DNA, the CDR3 is TGTGCCAGCAGCCAACGGCTAGCGGGAGGCGGCAATGAGCAGTTCTTC. Translation: CASSQRLAGGGNEQFF.

The rearrangement uses TRBV6-5 and TRBJ2-1; tentatively, D is TRBD2 (5 bases). CDR3 length: 16 amino acids. Between the trimmed V and J ends, which lost 0 bases and 3 bases, there was a span of 12 bases. Germline loops: CDR1 MNHEY, CDR2 SVGAGI. The DNA of the CDR3 is TGTGCCAGCAGTTACTCGAAAGGACTTATCTACAATGAGCAGTTCTTC. Its protein product is CASSYSKGLIYNEQFF.

The CDR3 nucleotides read TGCGCCAGCAGCCAAGCGAGCGACAGGGGATTAACTGGGGCCAACGTCCTGACTTTC. Its translation is CASSQASDRGLTGANVLTF. The chain uses TRBV4-1 and TRBJ2-6, with 8 bases that match TRBD1. Germline CDR1 reads MGHRA; CDR2 reads YSYEKL. The CDR3 is made up of 19 amino acids. V gave up 1 base and J gave up 2 bases; unmatched junction bases: 10.

This clone was seen just once. The chain has TRBV5-4 and TRBJ2-5; 7 nucleotides line up with TRBD2. V trimming: 7 bases; J trimming: 2 bases; junction bases outside the gene matches: 20. Germline V gene sequence: CDR1 SGHNT, CDR2 YYREEE (reference sequence). The CDR3 spans 18 residues. The CDR3: CASGIEAGRAGYQETQYF. The CDR3 DNA sequence: TGTGCCAGCGGAATAGAAGCGGGGCGGGCGGGGTATCAAGAGACCCAGTACTTC.

V usage is TRBV28 and J usage is TRBJ2-7, with D possibly being TRBD2 (6 bases). Germline assignment: CDR1 MDHEN and CDR2 SYDVKM. The CDR3 length is 14 residues. Trimming stripped 10 bases from V and 0 bases from J, with 16 bases between. The CDR3 DNA follows: TGTGCCACTACGGGGAGGTTTTACTCCTACGAGCAGTACTTC. This gives the protein CATTGRFYSYEQYF. Full variable domain (outside the CDR3, taken from reference TRBV28 and TRBJ2-7): DVKVTQSSRYLVKRTGEKVFLECVQDMDHENMFWYRQDPGLGLRLIYFSYDVKMKEKGDIPEGYSVSREKKERFSLILESASTNQTSMYLCATTGRFYSYEQYFGPGTRLTVT.

The chain joins TRBV6-5 to TRBJ2-1; maybe TRBD1 (5 bases). The CDR3 spans 15 residues. Germline V gene sequence: CDR1 MNHEY, CDR2 SVGAGI. V was trimmed by 2 bases and J by 6 bases, leaving 14 bases between them. The CDR3 spells CASSYGQGGINEQFF. In nucleotides, the CDR3 is TGTGCCAGCAGTTACGGGCAGGGTGGGATCAATGAGCAGTTCTTC.

V gene TRBV2 combines with J gene TRBJ2-7; weak D call: TRBD1 (6 bases). Germline loops: CDR1 SNHLY, CDR2 FYNNEI. V lost 8 bases to trimming and J lost 5 bases, with 22 bases between them. CDR3 length: 15 amino acids. The chain's CDR3 is CASSKSGAGAHEQYF. For the CDR3, the DNA is TGTGCCAGCTCTAAGTCTGGCGCAGGGGCCCACGAGCAGTACTTC.

CDR3 nucleotides: TGTGCCAGCAGTGCCGTGGGGGCGGGGGGATTCTACGAGCAGTACTTC. Its translation is CASSAVGAGGFYEQYF. The chain links TRBV27 to TRBJ2-7; 8 nucleotides match TRBD2. Losses at the gene ends were 5 bases for V and 3 bases for J; bases not matched to a gene: 12. CDR1 is MNHEY and CDR2 is SMNVEV in the germline V gene (reference sequence). This CDR3 has 16 amino acids.

The rearrangement joins TRBV28 to TRBJ2-7, with TRBD1 matching over 12 bases. The CDR3 extends over 12 amino acids. With V trimmed by 8 bases and J by 7 bases, 3 bases remained unmatched. Germline V gene lookup returns CDR1 MDHEN and CDR2 SYDVKM. In DNA form, the CDR3 reads TGTGCCAGCGGGACAGGGGGCAATGAGCAGTACTTC. Protein sequence: CASGTGGNEQYF.

The count of this clone is one. The junction departs from the called germline gene at one end, perhaps through a read error. This chain connects TRBV5-1 to TRBJ2-7; the D is unclear. This CDR3 is built from 15 residues. Germline V gene sequence: CDR1 SGHRS, CDR2 YFSETQ. CDR3 region: CASRLRSEPIYEQYF. CDR3 nucleotide sequence: TGCGCAAGCAGACTGAGGTCCGAGCCAATCTACGAGCAGTACTTC.